One and the same sample provided the 20 T cell receptor beta chains below, sequenced in a study of T cell clonality in common variable immunodeficiency. The method was immunoSEQ multiplex PCR; TCRdb's version includes in-frame clones alone and lacks a portion of them. This sample has under 45,000 clones and no singletons, with approximately 3.5% in the ten largest. Sequenced material: peripheral blood mononuclear cells. Receptors originate from a person aged 18 to 75 in good health.

Ten or more counts support this clone. From the germline J gene comes the end of the CDR3, since the read stops 3 residues before it. The chain employs TRBV20-1 and TRBJ1-1; a possible D gene is TRBD1 (6 bases). CDR3 size: 13 residues. Trimming shortened V by 5 bases and J by 1 base, and 11 bases separated the two germline ends. Germline lookup yields CDR1 DFQATT and CDR2 SNEGSKA (reference sequence). The DNA read from the CDR3 is TGCAGTGCTGCGGGACACACGAACACTGAA. Its translation is CSAAGHTNTE. The full CDR3 protein reads CSAAGHTNTEAFF.

This clone appeared many times. The read halts 3 residues ahead of the CDR3 end, with the missing end drawn from the germline J gene. V gene TRBV19 combines with J gene TRBJ2-7; TRBD1 agrees at 10 bases. The V gene end was trimmed by 4 bases and the J gene end by 2 bases; junction bases not matched to a gene: 2. Germline V gene data show CDR1 as LNHDA and CDR2 as SQIVND (reference sequence). The CDR3 has 14 residues. This CDR3 reads CASSSGTGAYEQYF. CDR3 DNA, as far as it was read: TGTGCCAGTAGTAGCGGGACAGGGGCCTACGAG.

A remark on this clone: One end of the junction does not line up with germline, which may come from a read error. Sequencing ends 3 residues short of the CDR3 end; the germline J gene provides the rest. The chain uses TRBV7-7 and TRBJ2-5, with D perhaps matching TRBD2 (6 bases). Looked up from germline, CDR1 is SSHAT and CDR2 is FNYEAQ (reference sequence). The CDR3 consists of 15 residues. The CDR3 reads CASSLYWGVEETQYF. CDR3 bases read: TGTGCTAGCAGCTTATACTGGGGGGTAGAAGAGACC.

This clone was seen a few times. The CDR3 end falls 3 residues outside the read, so it is completed with the germline J gene. The V gene is TRBV7-9, the J gene TRBJ2-2; the match to TRBD1 covers 7 bases. From germline, CDR1 is SEHNR and CDR2 FQNEAQ (reference sequence). This CDR3 is 15 amino acids long. Incomplete CDR3 DNA: TGTGCCAGCAGCTCACAGGGGCGGATAGGCGAAAAG. Its translation: CASSSQGRIGEK. The entire CDR3 sequence reads CASSSQGRIGEKLFF.

This clone has a count of ten or more. The read comes to an end 3 residues before the CDR3 does, leaving the germline J gene to fill in the end. The chain uses TRBV5-4 and TRBJ2-5; unclear D gene. The V end was cut by 0 bases, the J end by 4 bases, with 4 bases between. Germline V gene lookup returns CDR1 SGHNT and CDR2 YYREEE (reference sequence). CDR3 length: 12 amino acids. The DNA read from the CDR3 is TGTGCCAGCAGCTTGGACTTAGAGACC. Its translation: CASSLDLET. The full CDR3 sequence reads CASSLDLETQYF.

There are a few counts of this clone. The CDR3 end falls 3 residues outside the read, so it is completed with the germline J gene. This chain uses TRBV18 with TRBJ1-4, with D possibly TRBD1 on 6 matching bases. Germline V lookup: CDR1 KGHSH, CDR2 LQKENI. Deletions cut 6 bases from V and 8 bases from J, with 13 bases between. This CDR3 has 13 residues. CDR3 region: CASSLGQNEKLFF. CDR3 bases read: TGTGCCAGCTCGCTCGGACAGAACGAAAAA.

Notes on this clone: Read coverage stops 3 residues before the CDR3 terminus; the germline J gene supplies the remainder. This chain joins TRBV5-1 and TRBJ2-1, with a weak D call TRBD1 (6 bases). V was shortened by 4 bases and J by 4 bases, with 15 bases between the two germline ends. Germline values: CDR1 SGHRS, CDR2 YFSETQ. CDR3 length: 15 amino acids. CDR3: CASSLGQNPYNEQFF. CDR3 DNA, as far as it was read: TGCGCCAGCAGCCTAGGACAGAACCCATACAATGAG.

This clone was recorded a few times. The CDR3 end lies 3 residues beyond the end of the read and is filled in from the germline J gene. The gene calls are TRBV7-9 and TRBJ1-2, with D unresolved. This CDR3 is built from 13 residues. Per germline, CDR1 SEHNR and CDR2 FQNEAQ (reference sequence). CDR3 bases read: TGTGCCAGCAGCTTGACTAACTCCTACGAC. It encodes CASSLTNSYD. The whole CDR3 reads CASSLTNSYDYTF.

This clone was counted between two and nine times. The read is 3 residues too short to cover the CDR3 end, so that end is filled in from the germline J gene. This sequence joins TRBV18 and TRBJ2-2, with D perhaps matching TRBD1 (5 bases). V was clipped by 0 bases and J by 0 bases, with 11 bases between them. Germline lookup yields CDR1 KGHSH and CDR2 LQKENI. This CDR3 contains 17 residues. The sequenced CDR3 bases are TGTGCCAGCTCACCACCTACAGGCTGCACGAACACCGGGGAG. It encodes CASSPPTGCTNTGE. The CDR3, in full, reads CASSPPTGCTNTGELFF. Looking up the rest from reference TRBV18 and TRBJ2-2 gives the full variable domain: NAGVMQNPRHLVRRRGQEARLRCSPMKGHSHVYWYRQLPEEGLKFMVYLQKENIIDESGMPKERFSAEFPKEGPSILRIQQVVRGDSAAYFCASSPPTGCTNTGELFFGEGSRLTVL.

This clone was counted many times. Coverage ceases 3 residues before the CDR3 finishes, and the germline J gene fills in the end. The chain recombines TRBV5-5 with TRBJ2-5; D is unclear. V lost 0 bases and J 1 base, leaving 7 bases between the germline ends. CDR1 SGHKS and CDR2 YYEKEE come from the germline V gene (reference sequence). The CDR3 length is 14 residues. CDR3 DNA (partial): TGTGCCAGCAGCTTGGTAGGGTTCCAAGAGACC. This codes for CASSLVGFQET. In full, the CDR3 is CASSLVGFQETQYF.

This clone was seen at least ten times. Read data end 3 residues before the CDR3 end; the end is taken from the germline J gene. The V call is TRBV7-3, the J call TRBJ2-2; weak D call: TRBD1 (6 bases). The germline gives CDR1 SGHTA, CDR2 FQGTGA. The CDR3 sequence is 18 residues long. The ends were cut back, 0 bases at V and 1 base at J, with 15 bases in the middle. CDR3 DNA, as far as it was read: TGTGCCAGCAGCTTAACGGGTCGGGACAACTTGAACACCGGGGAG. Amino acids: CASSLTGRDNLNTGE. The full CDR3 protein is CASSLTGRDNLNTGELFF.

This clone was observed a handful of times. The read ends 3 residues before the CDR3 terminus; that terminus is restored from the germline J gene. V usage is TRBV6-1 and J usage is TRBJ2-2, with TRBD1 identical over 8 bases. Germline values: CDR1 MNHNS, CDR2 SASEGT. CDR3 size: 15 residues. The CDR3 DNA, read in part, is TGTGCCAGCAGTGAAAGAGGGACAGGTTATGAAAAG. Its protein is CASSERGTGYEK. The whole CDR3 sequence reads CASSERGTGYEKLFF.

This clone was seen many times. The part of the CDR3 DNA that was read is TGTGCCAGCAGCTCTGACAGGGGGGGTTACAATGAG. This encodes CASSSDRGGYNE. The whole CDR3 sequence is CASSSDRGGYNEQFF. The gene calls are TRBV13 and TRBJ2-1, with TRBD1 matching 9 bases. The CDR3 end is not reached by the read, which stops 3 residues before it; the germline J gene fills it in. The CDR3 consists of 15 residues. The V gene end was trimmed by 4 bases and the J gene end by 4 bases; junction bases not matched to a gene: 5. The germline gives CDR1 PRHDT, CDR2 FYEKMQ (reference sequence).

This clone was seen many times. The sequenced part of the CDR3 DNA is TGTGCCTGGAGTGTAGGGACAGGAGAGACC. The encoded protein is CAWSVGTGET. The whole CDR3 sequence is CAWSVGTGETQYF. This chain links TRBV30 with TRBJ2-5, with TRBD1 matching over 8 bases. The DNA ends 3 residues before the CDR3 does, and the rest of the CDR3 is filled in from the germline J gene. Germline lookup yields CDR1 GTSNPN and CDR2 SVGIG (reference sequence). J gave up 4 bases and V 0 bases, and 1 base lay outside the gene matches. The CDR3 contains 13 residues.

This clone was picked up many times. The read ends 3 residues before the CDR3 terminus; that terminus is restored from the germline J gene. The genes are TRBV6-2 or TRBV6-3 and TRBJ2-7, with TRBD1 matching 7 bases. The CDR3 contains 15 residues. Losses at the gene ends were 6 bases for V and 1 base for J; bases not matched to a gene: 9. Germline CDR1 is MNHEY and CDR2 is SVGEGT. CDR3 amino acids: CASRNPGGVSYEQYF. Incomplete CDR3 DNA: TGTGCCAGCAGGAACCCAGGGGGAGTTTCCTACGAG.

In regard to this clone: The missing CDR3 end, 3 residues past where the read stops, is filled in from the germline J gene. This sample also contains other DNA sequences that code for the same CDR3. The rearrangement joins TRBV7-2 to TRBJ1-3, with 10 positions matching TRBD1. From germline, CDR1 is SGHTA and CDR2 FQGNSA. The CDR3 is made up of 15 amino acids. The CDR3 bases that were read are TGTGCCAGCAGCTTAGGAGGACAGGGGGGGACCACA. Residues: CASSLGGQGGTT. The CDR3 in its entirety is CASSLGGQGGTTIYF.

The sample holds many counts of this clone. With the read ending 3 residues before the CDR3 end, the germline J gene is used to fill in that end. The chain joins TRBV20-1 to TRBJ2-1; 8 nucleotides line up with TRBD1. The V and J ends lost 0 bases and 6 bases, in that order; junction bases with no gene match: 10. The CDR3 totals 16 residues. The germline V gene encodes CDR1 DFQATT and CDR2 SNEGSKA (reference sequence). This CDR3 reads CSARDWDRLLGNEQFF. CDR3 DNA, as far as it was read: TGCAGTGCTAGAGATTGGGACAGGCTCTTGGGCAATGAG.

Comments on this clone: The read ends 3 residues shy of where the CDR3 ends; the end is completed using the germline J gene. The genes are TRBV7-9 and TRBJ2-1, with 10 bases that match TRBD2. This CDR3 contains 15 residues. V lost 2 bases to trimming and J lost 6 bases; unmatched junction nucleotides: 4. Germline V CDR1 and CDR2: SEHNR, FQNEAQ (reference sequence). The sequenced part of the CDR3 DNA is TGTGCCAGCAGCTTATTTTCTAGCGGGGGCAATGAG. It specifies CASSLFSSGGNE. The full CDR3 is CASSLFSSGGNEQFF.

In its sample, this clone was seen many times. The read terminates 3 residues before the CDR3 end, so the remaining end is supplied by the germline J gene. This chain joins TRBV9 and TRBJ2-3; perhaps TRBD1 as D (6 bases). The CDR3 totals 13 residues. CDR1 and CDR2 from the germline V gene are SGDLS and YYNGEE. Between the trimmed V and J ends, which lost 0 bases and 5 bases, there was a span of 7 bases. The sequenced CDR3 bases are TGTGCCAGCAGCGTAGAGGGGGAAGATACG. Translated, it gives CASSVEGEDT. The CDR3, in full, reads CASSVEGEDTQYF.

As for this clone: The CDR3 goes on 3 residues after the read ends, and that part is filled in from the germline J gene. The V call is TRBV6-1, the J call TRBJ2-1; 10 positions match TRBD2. The germline V gene has CDR1 MNHNS and CDR2 SASEGT. CDR3 length: 15 amino acids. V was pared by 5 bases and J by 2 bases, with 3 bases of the junction left unmatched. The CDR3 bases that were read are TGTGCCAGCAGTCAAGGACTAGCGGCCTACAATGAG. The encoded protein is CASSQGLAAYNE. The CDR3 in full is CASSQGLAAYNEQFF.